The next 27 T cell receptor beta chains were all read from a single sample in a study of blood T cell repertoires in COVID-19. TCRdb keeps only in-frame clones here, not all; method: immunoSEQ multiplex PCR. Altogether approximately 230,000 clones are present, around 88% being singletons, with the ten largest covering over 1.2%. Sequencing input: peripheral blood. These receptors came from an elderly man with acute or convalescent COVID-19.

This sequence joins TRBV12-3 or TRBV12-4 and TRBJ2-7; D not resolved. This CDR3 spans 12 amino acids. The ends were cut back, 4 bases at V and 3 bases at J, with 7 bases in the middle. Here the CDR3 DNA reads TGTGCCAGCAGTTCGGCAGGCTACGAGCAGTACTTC. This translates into CASSSAGYEQYF.

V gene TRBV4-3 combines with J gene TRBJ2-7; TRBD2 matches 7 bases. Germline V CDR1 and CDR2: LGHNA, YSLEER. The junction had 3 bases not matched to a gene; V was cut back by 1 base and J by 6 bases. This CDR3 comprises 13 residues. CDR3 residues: CASSQGGGTEQYF. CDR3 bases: TGCGCCAGCAGCCAAGGGGGAGGGACCGAGCAGTACTTC.

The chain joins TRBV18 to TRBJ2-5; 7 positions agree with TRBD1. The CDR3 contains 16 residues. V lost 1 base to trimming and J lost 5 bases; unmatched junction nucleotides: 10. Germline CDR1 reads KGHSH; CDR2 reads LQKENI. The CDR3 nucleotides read TGTGCCAGCTCACCACAGGTGACAGGGTCTGGGGAGACCCAGTACTTC. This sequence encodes CASSPQVTGSGETQYF.

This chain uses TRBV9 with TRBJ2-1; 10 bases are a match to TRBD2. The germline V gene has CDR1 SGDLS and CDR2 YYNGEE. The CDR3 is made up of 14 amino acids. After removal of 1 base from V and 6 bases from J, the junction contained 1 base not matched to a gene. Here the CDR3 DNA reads TGTGCCAGCAGCGTATTAGCGGGAGGCAATGAGCAGTTCTTC. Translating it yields CASSVLAGGNEQFF.

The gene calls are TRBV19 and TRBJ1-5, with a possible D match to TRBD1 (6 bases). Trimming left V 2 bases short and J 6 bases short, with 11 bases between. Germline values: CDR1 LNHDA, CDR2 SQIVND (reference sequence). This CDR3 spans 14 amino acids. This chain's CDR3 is CASSITGNRQPQHF. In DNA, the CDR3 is TGTGCCAGTAGTATAACAGGGAATCGTCAGCCCCAGCATTTT. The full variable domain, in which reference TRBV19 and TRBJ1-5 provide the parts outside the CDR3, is DGGITQSPKYLFRKEGQNVTLSCEQNLNHDAMYWYRQDPGQGLRLIYYSQIVNDFQKGDIAEGYSVSREKKESFPLTVTSAQKNPTAFYLCASSITGNRQPQHFGDGTRLSIL.

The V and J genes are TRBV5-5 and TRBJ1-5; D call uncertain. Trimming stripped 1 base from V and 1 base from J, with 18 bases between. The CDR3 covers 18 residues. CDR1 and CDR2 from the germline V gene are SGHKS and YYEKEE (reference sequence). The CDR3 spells CASSLLGGQSPSNQPQHF. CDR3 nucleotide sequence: TGTGCCAGCAGCTTGTTAGGAGGCCAAAGTCCCAGCAATCAGCCCCAGCATTTT. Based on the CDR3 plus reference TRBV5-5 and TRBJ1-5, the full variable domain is DAGVTQSPTHLIKTRGQQVTLRCSPISGHKSVSWYQQVLGQGPQFIFQYYEKEERGRGNFPDRFSARQFPNYSSELNVNALLLGDSALYLCASSLLGGQSPSNQPQHFGDGTRLSIL.

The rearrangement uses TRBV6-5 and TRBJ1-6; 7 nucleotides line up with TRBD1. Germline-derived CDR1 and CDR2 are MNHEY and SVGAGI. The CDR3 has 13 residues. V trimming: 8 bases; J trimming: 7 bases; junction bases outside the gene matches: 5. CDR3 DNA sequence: TGTGCCAGCGAAGACAGGGTAAATTCACCCCTCCACTTT. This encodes CASEDRVNSPLHF.

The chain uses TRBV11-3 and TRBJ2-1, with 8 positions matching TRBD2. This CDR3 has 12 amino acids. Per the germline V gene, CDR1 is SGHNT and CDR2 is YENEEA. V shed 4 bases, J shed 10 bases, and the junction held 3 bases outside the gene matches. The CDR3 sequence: CASSSPGGEQFF. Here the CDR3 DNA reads TGTGCCAGCAGCTCCCCGGGGGGGGAGCAGTTCTTC.

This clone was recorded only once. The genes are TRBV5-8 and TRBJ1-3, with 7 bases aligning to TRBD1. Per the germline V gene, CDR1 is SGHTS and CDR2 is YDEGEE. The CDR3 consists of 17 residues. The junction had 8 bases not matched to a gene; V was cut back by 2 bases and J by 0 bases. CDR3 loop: CASSLLTGRFSGNTIYF. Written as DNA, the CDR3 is TGTGCCAGCAGCTTATTGACAGGGCGTTTCTCTGGAAACACCATATATTTT.

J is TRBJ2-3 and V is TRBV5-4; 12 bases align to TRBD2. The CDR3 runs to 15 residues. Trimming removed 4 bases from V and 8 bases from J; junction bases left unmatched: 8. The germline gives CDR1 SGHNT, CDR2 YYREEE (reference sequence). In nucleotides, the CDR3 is TGTGCCAGCAGCCCGGGACTAGCGGGTGGGGGTACGCAGTATTTT. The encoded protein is CASSPGLAGGGTQYF.

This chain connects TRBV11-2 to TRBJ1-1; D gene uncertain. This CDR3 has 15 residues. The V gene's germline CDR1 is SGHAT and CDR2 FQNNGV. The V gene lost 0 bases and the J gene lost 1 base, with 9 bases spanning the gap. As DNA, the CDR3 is TGTGCCAGCAGCTTAGACAGATTACCGAACACTGAAGCTTTCTTT. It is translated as CASSLDRLPNTEAFF.

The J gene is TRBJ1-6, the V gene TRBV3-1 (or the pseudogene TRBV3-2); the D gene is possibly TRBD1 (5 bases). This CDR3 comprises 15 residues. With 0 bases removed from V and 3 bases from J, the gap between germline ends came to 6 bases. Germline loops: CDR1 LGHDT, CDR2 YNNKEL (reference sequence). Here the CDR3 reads CASSQETDYNSPLHF. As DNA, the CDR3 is TGTGCCAGCAGCCAAGAGACAGACTATAATTCACCCCTCCACTTT.

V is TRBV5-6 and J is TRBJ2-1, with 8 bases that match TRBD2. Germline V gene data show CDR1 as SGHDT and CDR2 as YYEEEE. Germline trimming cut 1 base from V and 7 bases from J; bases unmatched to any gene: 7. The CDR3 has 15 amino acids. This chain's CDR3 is CASSLSGGPKNEQFF. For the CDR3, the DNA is TGTGCCAGCAGCTTGTCGGGAGGGCCTAAAAATGAGCAGTTCTTC.

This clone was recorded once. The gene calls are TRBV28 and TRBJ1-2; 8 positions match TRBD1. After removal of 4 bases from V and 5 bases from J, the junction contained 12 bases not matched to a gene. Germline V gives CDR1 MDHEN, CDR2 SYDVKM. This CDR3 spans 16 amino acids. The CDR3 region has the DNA TGTGCCAGCAGTTCCCTCGGGACAGGTGATGGGTATGGCTACACCTTC. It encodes CASSSLGTGDGYGYTF.

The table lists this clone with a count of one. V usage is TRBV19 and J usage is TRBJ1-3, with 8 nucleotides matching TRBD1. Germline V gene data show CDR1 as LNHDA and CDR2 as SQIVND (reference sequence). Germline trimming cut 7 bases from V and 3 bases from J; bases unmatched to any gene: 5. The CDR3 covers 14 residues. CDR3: CASKDRGVGNTIYF. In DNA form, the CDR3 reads TGTGCCAGTAAAGACAGGGGAGTTGGAAACACCATATATTTT.

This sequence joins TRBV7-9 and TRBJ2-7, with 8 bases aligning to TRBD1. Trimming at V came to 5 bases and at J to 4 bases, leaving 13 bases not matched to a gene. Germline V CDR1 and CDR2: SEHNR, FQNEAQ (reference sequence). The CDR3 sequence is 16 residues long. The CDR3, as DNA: TGTGCCAGCAGCAAAAAACAGGGGGAGCGCATTTACGAGCAGTACTTC. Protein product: CASSKKQGERIYEQYF.

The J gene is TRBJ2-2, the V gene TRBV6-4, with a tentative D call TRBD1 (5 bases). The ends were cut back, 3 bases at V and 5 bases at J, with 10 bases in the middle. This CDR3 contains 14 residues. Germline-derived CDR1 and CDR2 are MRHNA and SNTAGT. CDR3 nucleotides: TGTGCCAGCAGTGAGGGGCCCGGGACCGGGGAGCTGTTTTTT. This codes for CASSEGPGTGELFF.

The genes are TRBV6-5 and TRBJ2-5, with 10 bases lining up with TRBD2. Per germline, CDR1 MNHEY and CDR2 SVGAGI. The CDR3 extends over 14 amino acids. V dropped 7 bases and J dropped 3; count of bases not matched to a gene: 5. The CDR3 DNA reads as TGTGCCAGCAACCCGGGACTAGCGAAAGAGACCCAGTACTTC. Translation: CASNPGLAKETQYF.

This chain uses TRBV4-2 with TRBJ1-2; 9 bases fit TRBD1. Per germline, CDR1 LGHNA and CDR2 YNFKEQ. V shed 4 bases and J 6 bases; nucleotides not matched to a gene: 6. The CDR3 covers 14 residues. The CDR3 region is CASSPQGQGNGYTF. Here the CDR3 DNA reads TGTGCCAGCAGCCCCCAGGGACAGGGAAATGGCTACACCTTC.

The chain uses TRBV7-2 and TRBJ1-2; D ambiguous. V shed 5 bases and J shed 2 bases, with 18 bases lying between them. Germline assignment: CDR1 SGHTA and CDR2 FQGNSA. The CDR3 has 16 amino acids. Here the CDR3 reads CASSLNRGSSNYGYTF. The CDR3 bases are TGTGCCAGCAGCCTTAATCGAGGGAGTTCCAACTATGGCTACACCTTC.

CDR3 sequence (DNA): TGTGCCAGCAGTTACCCCCCAGACAGGGACTACACCGGGGAGCTGTTTTTT. It encodes CASSYPPDRDYTGELFF. V gene TRBV6-2 or TRBV6-3 combines with J gene TRBJ2-2, with D possibly TRBD1 on 7 matching bases. The CDR3 extends over 17 amino acids. Germline V gene data show CDR1 as MNHEY and CDR2 as SVGEGT. Trimming pared 2 bases from V and 3 bases from J, leaving 16 bases between.

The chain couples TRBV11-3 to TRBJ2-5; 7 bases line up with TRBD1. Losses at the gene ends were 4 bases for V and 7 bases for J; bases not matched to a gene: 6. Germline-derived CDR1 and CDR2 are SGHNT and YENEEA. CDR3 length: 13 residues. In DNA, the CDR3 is TGTGCCAGCAGCTCGCCGGGACAGTCGACCCAGTACTTC. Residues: CASSSPGQSTQYF. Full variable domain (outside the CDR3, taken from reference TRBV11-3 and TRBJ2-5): EAGVVQSPRYKIIEKKQPVAFWCNPISGHNTLYWYLQNLGQGPELLIRYENEEAVDDSQLPKDRFSAERLKGVDSTLKIQPAELGDSAVYLCASSSPGQSTQYFGPGTRLLVL.

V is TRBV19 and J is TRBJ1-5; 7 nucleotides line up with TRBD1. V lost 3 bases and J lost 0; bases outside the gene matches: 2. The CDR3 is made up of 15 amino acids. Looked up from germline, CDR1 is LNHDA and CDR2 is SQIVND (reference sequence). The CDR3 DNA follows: TGTGCCAGTAGTATTGGGACAGTTAGCAATCAGCCCCAGCATTTT. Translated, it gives CASSIGTVSNQPQHF.

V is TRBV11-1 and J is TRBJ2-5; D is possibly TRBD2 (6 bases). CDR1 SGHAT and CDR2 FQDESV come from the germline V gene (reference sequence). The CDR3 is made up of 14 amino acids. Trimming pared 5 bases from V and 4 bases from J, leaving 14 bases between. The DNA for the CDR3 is TGTGCCAGCAGCCTTGGACTAAGGGTAGAGACCCAGTACTTC. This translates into CASSLGLRVETQYF.

Here the CDR3 DNA reads TGTGCCAGCAGCTCAATAGCGGGGACGGGCTCCTACGAGCAGTACTTC. This translates into CASSSIAGTGSYEQYF. The chain carries TRBV7-9 and TRBJ2-7, with 8 bases identical to TRBD2. J gave up 0 bases and V 4 bases, and 8 bases lay outside the gene matches. Looked up from germline, CDR1 is SEHNR and CDR2 is FQNEAQ (reference sequence). This CDR3 is built from 16 residues. The full variable domain, its missing parts supplied by reference TRBV7-9 and TRBJ2-7, is DTGVSQNPRHKITKRGQNVTFRCDPISEHNRLYWYRQTLGQGPEFLTYFQNEAQLEKSRLLSDRFSAERPKGSFSTLEIQRTEQGDSAMYLCASSSIAGTGSYEQYFGPGTRLTVT.

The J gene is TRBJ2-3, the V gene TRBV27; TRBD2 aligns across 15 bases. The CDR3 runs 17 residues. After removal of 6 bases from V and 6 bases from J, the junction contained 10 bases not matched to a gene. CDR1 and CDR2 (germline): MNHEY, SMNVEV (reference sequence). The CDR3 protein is CASRSTGTSGRMDTQYF. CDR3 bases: TGTGCCAGCAGATCGACCGGGACTAGCGGGAGGATGGATACGCAGTATTTT.

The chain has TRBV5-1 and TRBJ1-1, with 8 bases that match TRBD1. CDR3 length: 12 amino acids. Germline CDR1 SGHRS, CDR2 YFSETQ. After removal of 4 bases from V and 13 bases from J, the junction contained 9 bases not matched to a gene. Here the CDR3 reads CASSPGQGWVFF. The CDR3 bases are TGCGCCAGCAGCCCAGGACAGGGATGGGTTTTCTTT. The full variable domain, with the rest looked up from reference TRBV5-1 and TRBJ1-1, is KAGVTQTPRYLIKTRGQQVTLSCSPISGHRSVSWYQQTPGQGLQFLFEYFSETQRNKGNFPGRFSGRQFSNSRSEMNVSTLELGDSALYLCASSPGQGWVFFGQGTRLTVV.